One and the same sample provided the 20 T cell receptor beta chains below, sequenced in a study of cytotoxic CD8 clonotypes in ibrutinib-treated CLL. The method was immunoSEQ multiplex PCR; TCRdb's version includes in-frame clones alone and lacks a portion of them. The sample yields almost 250,000 clones, under 80% seen once. This specimen consisted of PBMCs, obtained after 24 months of ibrutinib treatment. The receptors originated from a human donor with chronic lymphocytic leukemia.

This clone is a singleton in its sample. V and J are TRBV28 and TRBJ2-1; D not resolved. This CDR3 is built from 13 residues. In germline, CDR1 is MDHEN, CDR2 SYDVKM. The V gene lost 7 bases and the J gene lost 0 bases, with 7 bases spanning the gap. As DNA, the CDR3 is TGTGCCAGCATAGGTCGCTCCTACAATGAGCAGTTCTTC. Amino acid sequence: CASIGRSYNEQFF. Drawing the rest from reference TRBV28 and TRBJ2-1, the complete variable domain is DVKVTQSSRYLVKRTGEKVFLECVQDMDHENMFWYRQDPGLGLRLIYFSYDVKMKEKGDIPEGYSVSREKKERFSLILESASTNQTSMYLCASIGRSYNEQFFGPGTRLTVL.

The chain couples TRBV7-9 to TRBJ1-5; the D is unclear. Germline assignment: CDR1 SEHNR and CDR2 FQNEAQ (reference sequence). The CDR3 loop spans 12 amino acids. The germline V and J ends were trimmed by 2 bases and 9 bases, with 8 bases remaining between them. In DNA form, the CDR3 reads TGTGCCAGCAGCTTATCCCTCGGGCCCCAGCATTTT. It is translated as CASSLSLGPQHF.

This chain uses TRBV14 with TRBJ2-1, with 8 bases identical to TRBD2. Germline V gives CDR1 SGHDN, CDR2 FVKESK. The junction had 7 bases not matched to a gene; V was cut back by 5 bases and J by 7 bases. The CDR3 extends over 14 amino acids. CDR3 coding DNA: TGTGCCAGCAGCTTCAGCGGGAGTGCGAATGAGCAGTTCTTC. Translation: CASSFSGSANEQFF. Together with reference TRBV14 and TRBJ2-1, the CDR3 gives the full variable domain: EAGVTQFPSHSVIEKGQTVTLRCDPISGHDNLYWYRRVMGKEIKFLLHFVKESKQDESGMPNNRFLAERTGGTYSTLKVQPAELEDSGVYFCASSFSGSANEQFFGPGTRLTVL.

The chain recombines TRBV4-1 with TRBJ1-2; D is unclear. V lost 0 bases and J lost 8, with 13 bases in between. The CDR3 runs 14 residues. In germline, CDR1 is MGHRA, CDR2 YSYEKL. The CDR3 nucleotides read TGCGCCAGCAGCCAAGAGTCAGTGGAGAGCGGCTACACCTTC. Its translation: CASSQESVESGYTF.

The chain combines TRBV29-1 with TRBJ1-4, with D unclear. The V gene's germline CDR1 is SQVTM and CDR2 ANQGSEA. This CDR3 is built from 12 residues. The V end was cut by 7 bases, the J end by 7 bases, with 13 bases between. CDR3 protein: CSARKSGEKLFF. The CDR3 DNA sequence: TGCAGCGCGAGGAAAAGTGGTGAAAAACTGTTTTTT.

The chain uses TRBV7-3 and TRBJ2-1; possible D gene TRBD1, 8 bases. The germline V and J ends were trimmed by 7 bases and 7 bases, with 17 bases remaining between them. This CDR3 is 14 amino acids long. Per the germline V gene, CDR1 is SGHTA and CDR2 is FQGTGA. The CDR3 bases are TGTGCCAGCACCACAGGGGGAGGGCAGAATGAGCAGTTCTTC. This gives the protein CASTTGGGQNEQFF.

The V call is TRBV5-1, the J call TRBJ2-2; D is uncertain. V shed 1 base and J shed 0 bases, with 7 bases lying between them. The CDR3 is 15 amino acids. The germline V gene has CDR1 SGHRS and CDR2 YFSETQ. CDR3 region: CASSLRQPNTGELFF. CDR3 bases: TGCGCCAGCAGCTTGCGTCAGCCGAACACCGGGGAGCTGTTTTTT.

This chain connects TRBV4-2 to TRBJ2-2; D is perhaps TRBD1 (5 bases). This CDR3 comprises 18 residues. Trimming removed 0 bases at V and 2 bases at J, with 16 bases between. From germline, CDR1 is LGHNA and CDR2 YNFKEQ. CDR3 coding DNA: TGTGCCAGCAGCCAAGATGCAAGGGGTGGGGCTAACACCGGGGAGCTGTTTTTT. It yields the protein CASSQDARGGANTGELFF.

This chain's CDR3 is CASSIDGPGGSNEQFF. The CDR3 DNA reads TGTGCCAGTAGTATAGATGGGCCGGGAGGAAGCAATGAGCAGTTCTTC. V usage is TRBV19 and J usage is TRBJ2-1; 7 bases agree with TRBD2. This CDR3 has 16 amino acids. Looked up from germline, CDR1 is LNHDA and CDR2 is SQIVND (reference sequence). V lost 0 bases to trimming and J lost 6 bases; unmatched junction nucleotides: 8.

The genes are TRBV15 and TRBJ2-2; no definite D call. Germline V gives CDR1 LNHNV, CDR2 YYDKDF (reference sequence). CDR3 length equals 10 residues. The V and J ends lost 11 bases and 5 bases respectively, with 6 bases between them. In nucleotides, the CDR3 is TGTGCCCCAGAGACCGGGGAGCTGTTTTTT. The encoded protein is CAPETGELFF.

The V and J genes are TRBV19 and TRBJ1-5, with 10 bases identical to TRBD1. The junction had 10 bases not matched to a gene; V was cut back by 6 bases and J by 5 bases. The CDR3 runs 16 residues. Germline V gene sequence: CDR1 LNHDA, CDR2 SQIVND (reference sequence). CDR3 sequence (DNA): TGTGCCAGTAGCTATTGGACAGGGGGATACGATCAGCCCCAGCATTTT. Its translation: CASSYWTGGYDQPQHF.

This chain uses TRBV4-2 with TRBJ2-5; no reliable D call. CDR3 length: 12 residues. The germline V gene encodes CDR1 LGHNA and CDR2 YNFKEQ. V was clipped by 4 bases and J by 4 bases, with 7 bases between them. The CDR3 nucleotides read TGTGCCAGCAGCCGCGTGGGAGAGACCCAGTACTTC. It is translated as CASSRVGETQYF.

This chain connects TRBV5-1 to TRBJ1-1, with D hard to call. Deletions cut 1 base from V and 4 bases from J, with 8 bases between. Germline CDR1 SGHRS, CDR2 YFSETQ. The CDR3 contains 13 residues. CDR3 loop: CASSLMGRTEAFF. The CDR3 nucleotides read TGCGCCAGCAGCTTGATGGGTCGCACTGAAGCTTTCTTT.

This clone has just one count. The V gene is TRBV19, the J gene TRBJ1-2; TRBD1 aligns across 8 bases. J was trimmed by 4 bases and V by 7 bases; bases with no gene match: 5. This CDR3 comprises 13 residues. Germline V gene data show CDR1 as LNHDA and CDR2 as SQIVND (reference sequence). The CDR3 DNA sequence: TGTGCCAGTACAGGGGGCGCGTCCTATGGCTACACCTTC. Its protein is CASTGGASYGYTF. The full variable domain, its missing parts supplied by reference TRBV19 and TRBJ1-2, is DGGITQSPKYLFRKEGQNVTLSCEQNLNHDAMYWYRQDPGQGLRLIYYSQIVNDFQKGDIAEGYSVSREKKESFPLTVTSAQKNPTAFYLCASTGGASYGYTFGSGTRLTVV.

The chain employs TRBV14 and TRBJ2-1; 12 bases match TRBD2. The CDR3 covers 17 residues. V was pared by 3 bases and J by 9 bases, with 12 bases of the junction left unmatched. From germline, CDR1 is SGHDN and CDR2 FVKESK. CDR3 nucleotides: TGTGCCAGCAGCCAGAGACTAGCGGGAGACTCGGGCGGTGAGCAGTTCTTC. It translates to CASSQRLAGDSGGEQFF.

The chain joins TRBV6-5 to TRBJ2-1; unclear D gene. CDR3 size: 11 residues. The germline V gene has CDR1 MNHEY and CDR2 SVGAGI. V dropped 6 bases and J dropped 9 bases, with 9 bases sitting between them. As DNA, the CDR3 is TGTGCCAGCAGGAATGGGCCTGAGCAGTTCTTC. Translating it yields CASRNGPEQFF.

This clone was observed a handful of times. The J gene is TRBJ1-5, the V gene TRBV6-5, with no clear D. The V and J ends lost 6 bases and 4 bases respectively, with 13 bases between them. The CDR3 is 14 residues long. From germline, CDR1 is MNHEY and CDR2 SVGAGI. In DNA, the CDR3 is TGTGCCAGCAGGGCAGCAACTCTTAATCAGCCCCAGCATTTT. Translated: CASRAATLNQPQHF.

The chain joins TRBV15 to TRBJ2-1, with D possibly TRBD2 on 6 matching bases. Germline V gene lookup returns CDR1 LNHNV and CDR2 YYDKDF (reference sequence). V lost 6 bases to trimming and J lost 5 bases, with 14 bases between them. This CDR3 comprises 14 residues. In DNA form, the CDR3 reads TGTGCCACCAGGGGCCCGGGACTTAACAATGAGCAGTTCTTC. It translates to CATRGPGLNNEQFF.

As regards this clone: This may arise from a read error, as a much more abundant clone is one base away. The V gene is TRBV7-2, the J gene TRBJ2-3; D remains unclear. The CDR3 covers 12 residues. The V gene lost 2 bases and the J gene lost 4 bases, with 4 bases spanning the gap. The germline V gene encodes CDR1 SGHTA and CDR2 FQGNSA. This CDR3 reads CASSLLADTQYF. The CDR3 DNA sequence: TGTGCCAGCAGCTTACTGGCAGATACGCAGTATTTT.

This clone was counted between two and nine times. The gene calls are TRBV29-1 and TRBJ2-7, with no clear D. V lost 0 bases, J lost 4 bases, and 7 bases lay in between. Germline CDR1 reads SQVTM; CDR2 reads ANQGSEA. The CDR3 sequence is 12 residues long. DNA of the CDR3: TGCAGCGTTGAAGATAAGTGGTACGAGCAGTACTTC. This gives the protein CSVEDKWYEQYF.